This paragraph reports one T cell receptor (beta chain). J gave up 2 bases and V 3 bases, and 15 bases lay outside the gene matches. This CDR3 contains 19 residues. Germline values: CDR1 LNHDA, CDR2 SQIVND (reference sequence). Researchers ran the PCR with 60 Vbeta and 13 Jbeta primers. TCRdb keeps only in-frame clones here, not all; method: immunoSEQ multiplex PCR. The sample has more than 110,000 clones; nearly 80% are singletons. The data are from a study of cytomegalovirus exposure and HLA in healthy donors. This clonotype was sampled from a male donor in good health and CMV-seronegative. The source material was PBMCs. The chain links TRBV19 to TRBJ1-5, with 8 bases matching TRBD1. CDR3 bases: TGTGCCAGTAGTATTTCGCAGGGGGCAAGGACTTTGGGCAATCAGCCCCAGCATTTT. Its translation is CASSISQGARTLGNQPQHF. The complete variable domain, with remaining parts taken from reference TRBV19 and TRBJ1-5, reads DGGITQSPKYLFRKEGQNVTLSCEQNLNHDAMYWYRQDPGQGLRLIYYSQIVNDFQKGDIAEGYSVSREKKESFPLTVTSAQKNPTAFYLCASSISQGARTLGNQPQHFGDGTRLSIL.